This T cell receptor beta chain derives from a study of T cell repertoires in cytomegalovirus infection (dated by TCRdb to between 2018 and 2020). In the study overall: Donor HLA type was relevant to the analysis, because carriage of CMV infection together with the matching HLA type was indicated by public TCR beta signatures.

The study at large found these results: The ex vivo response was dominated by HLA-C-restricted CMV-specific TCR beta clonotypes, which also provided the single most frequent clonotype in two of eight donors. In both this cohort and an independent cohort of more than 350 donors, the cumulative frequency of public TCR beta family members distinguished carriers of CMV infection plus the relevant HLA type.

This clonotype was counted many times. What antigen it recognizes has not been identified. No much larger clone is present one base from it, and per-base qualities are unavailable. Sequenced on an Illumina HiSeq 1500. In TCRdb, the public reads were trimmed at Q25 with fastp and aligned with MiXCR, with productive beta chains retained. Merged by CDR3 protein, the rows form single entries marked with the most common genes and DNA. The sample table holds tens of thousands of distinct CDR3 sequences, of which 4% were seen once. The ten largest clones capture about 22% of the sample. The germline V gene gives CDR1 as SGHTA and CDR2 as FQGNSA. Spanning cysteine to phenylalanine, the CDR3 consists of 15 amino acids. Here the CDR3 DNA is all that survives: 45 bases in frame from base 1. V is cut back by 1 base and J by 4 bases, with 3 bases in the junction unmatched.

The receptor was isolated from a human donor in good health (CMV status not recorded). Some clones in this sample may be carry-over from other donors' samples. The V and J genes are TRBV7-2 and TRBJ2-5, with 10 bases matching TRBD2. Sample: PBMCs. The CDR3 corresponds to CASSLDSGGAETQYF. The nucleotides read TGTGCCAGCAGCTTAGACAGCGGGGGGGCAGAGACCCAGTACTTC.